The next 23 T cell receptor beta chains were all read from a single sample in a study of cytomegalovirus exposure and HLA in healthy donors. It was with 60 Vbeta and 13 Jbeta primers that the PCR ran. Produced via immunoSEQ multiplex PCR; TCRdb's table is partial and in-frame only. The data contain approximately 120,000 clones, just under 75% of them singletons. The sequencing sample was made of PBMCs. Every receptor here comes from a man aged 60 to 69 in good health and CMV-seropositive.

V usage is TRBV30 and J usage is TRBJ2-7; 8 bases are shared with TRBD2. The CDR3 has 13 residues. Losses at the gene ends were 5 bases for V and 6 bases for J; bases not matched to a gene: 9. Per the germline V gene, CDR1 is GTSNPN and CDR2 is SVGIG (reference sequence). The CDR3 region is CAWQKAGDSEQYF. The DNA for the CDR3 is TGTGCCTGGCAGAAAGCGGGAGACTCCGAGCAGTACTTC.

V gene TRBV7-2 combines with J gene TRBJ2-1, with TRBD2 identical over 9 bases. This CDR3 comprises 14 residues. The V gene end was trimmed by 2 bases and the J gene end by 9 bases; junction bases not matched to a gene: 5. Looked up from germline, CDR1 is SGHTA and CDR2 is FQGNSA. The CDR3 loop is CASSLIAGVGEQFF. The CDR3 nucleotides are TGTGCCAGCAGCTTAATAGCGGGGGTAGGTGAGCAGTTCTTC.

V usage is TRBV5-4 and J usage is TRBJ1-2; 9 bases align to TRBD1. The J segment lost 8 bases and the V segment lost 2 bases, leaving 13 bases of the junction unmatched. Germline V gene sequence: CDR1 SGHNT, CDR2 YYREEE (reference sequence). This CDR3 spans 16 amino acids. CDR3 coding DNA: TGTGCCAGCAGCTTACGGGAAACAGGGGGCTCAAAAGGCTACACCTTC. Encoded protein: CASSLRETGGSKGYTF.

V usage is TRBV28 and J usage is TRBJ1-1; no clear D gene. Trimming left V 5 bases short and J 3 bases short, with 10 bases between. The CDR3 spans 13 residues. Looked up from germline, CDR1 is MDHEN and CDR2 is SYDVKM. The CDR3 DNA follows: TGTGCCAGCAGTCTAACCCTCTACACTGAAGCTTTCTTT. Translating it yields CASSLTLYTEAFF.

The chain uses TRBV21-1 and TRBJ1-2; TRBD1 was called by the table and not checked on the DNA. TRBV21-1 is termed a pseudogene. The CDR3 has 17 amino acids. CDR3 amino acids: CASSRLGPDRGGYGYTF. The CDR3 DNA is TGTGCCAGCAGCAGGCTAGGGCCTGACAGGGGCGGCTATGGCTACACCTTC.

This clone has only a few counts. The V and J genes are TRBV4-1 and TRBJ2-1; D remains unclear. Germline-derived CDR1 and CDR2 are MGHRA and YSYEKL. Trimming left V 2 bases short and J 3 bases short, with 11 bases between. The CDR3 extends over 15 amino acids. This chain's CDR3 is CASSQSSNSYNEQFF. The DNA for the CDR3 is TGCGCCAGCAGCCAATCATCGAACAGCTACAATGAGCAGTTCTTC.

Here the CDR3 DNA reads TGTGCCAGCAGCTCCCCACTAGACAGGCCTCAAACCGGGGAGCTGTTTTTT. Its protein product is CASSSPLDRPQTGELFF. The chain carries TRBV7-8 and TRBJ2-2; a possible D gene is TRBD1 (6 bases). CDR1 SGHVS and CDR2 FQNEAQ come from the germline V gene. The CDR3 covers 17 residues. The V gene lost 4 bases and the J gene lost 5 bases, with 20 bases spanning the gap.

The V gene is TRBV5-1, the J gene TRBJ2-6; 10 bases align to TRBD1. With V trimmed by 7 bases and J by 2 bases, 6 bases remained unmatched. Germline V lookup: CDR1 SGHRS, CDR2 YFSETQ. The CDR3 covers 16 residues. CDR3 protein: CASAGQGLTGANVLTF. CDR3 coding DNA: TGCGCCAGCGCGGGACAGGGGTTGACTGGGGCCAACGTCCTGACTTTC.

The sample holds one count of this clone. This chain joins TRBV7-9 and TRBJ2-7; 7 bases fit TRBD2. Germline values: CDR1 SEHNR, CDR2 FQNEAQ (reference sequence). This CDR3 comprises 15 residues. Trimming at V came to 5 bases and at J to 0 bases, leaving 7 bases not matched to a gene. The CDR3 DNA is TGTGCCAGCAGCCGAGCGGCGGGAGTCTCCTACGAGCAGTACTTC. It is translated as CASSRAAGVSYEQYF.

The chain recombines TRBV19 with TRBJ1-1; the D is unclear. The ends were cut back, 3 bases at V and 2 bases at J, with 13 bases in the middle. CDR1 is LNHDA and CDR2 is SQIVND in the germline V gene (reference sequence). CDR3 length: 15 residues. The CDR3 nucleotides read TGTGCCAGTAGTATGGTCAACTTCGGTAACACTGAAGCTTTCTTT. This encodes CASSMVNFGNTEAFF.

V and J are TRBV7-3 and TRBJ2-3, with no clear D. CDR1 SGHTA and CDR2 FQGTGA come from the germline V gene. The CDR3 runs 15 residues. The V end lost 5 bases, the J end lost 5 bases, and 17 bases lay between the germline ends. The CDR3 sequence is CASSPSSGPGDTQYF. The CDR3 DNA reads as TGTGCCAGCAGCCCATCGAGTGGCCCGGGAGATACGCAGTATTTT.

This chain uses TRBV7-9 with TRBJ2-7, with a possible D match to TRBD1 (6 bases). Per germline, CDR1 SEHNR and CDR2 FQNEAQ (reference sequence). The V end was cut by 5 bases, the J end by 3 bases, with 14 bases between. The CDR3 is 14 residues long. DNA for the CDR3: TGTGCCAGCAGCACCAGGACAGCACGCTACGAGCAGTACTTC. Translation gives CASSTRTARYEQYF.

This rearrangement joins TRBV20-1 to TRBJ2-7; 7 nucleotides align to TRBD1. V dropped 6 bases and J dropped 2; count of bases not matched to a gene: 1. This CDR3 is 11 amino acids long. The V gene's germline CDR1 is DFQATT and CDR2 SNEGSKA (reference sequence). The CDR3, as DNA: TGCAGTGCCACAGGGGCCTACGAGCAGTACTTC. It encodes CSATGAYEQYF.

The CDR3 nucleotides are TGTGCCAGCAGCCAGGGTGGCAGGGGCTACGAGCAGTACTTC. Residues: CASSQGGRGYEQYF. The rearrangement links TRBV7-8 to TRBJ2-7; D possibly corresponds to TRBD1 (6 bases). Trimming removed 5 bases from V and 3 bases from J, with 14 bases in between. This CDR3 region has 14 residues. Per germline, CDR1 SGHVS and CDR2 FQNEAQ. Full variable domain (rest looked up from reference TRBV7-8 and TRBJ2-7): GAGVSQSPRYKVAKRGQDVALRCDPISGHVSLFWYQQALGQGPEFLTYFQNEAQLDKSGLPSDRFFAERPEGSVSTLKIQRTQQEDSAVYLCASSQGGRGYEQYFGPGTRLTVT.

This chain uses TRBV5-1 with TRBJ2-7, with D perhaps TRBD1 (6 bases). CDR3 size: 15 residues. Germline V gene data show CDR1 as SGHRS and CDR2 as YFSETQ. The V and J ends lost 1 base and 4 bases respectively, with 15 bases between them. CDR3 in DNA: TGCGCCAGCAGCTTGACCGATGGGACAAAATACGAGCAGTACTTC. Amino acids: CASSLTDGTKYEQYF.

The V and J genes are TRBV11-2 and TRBJ2-3, with TRBD1 as a possible D gene (6 bases). CDR1 is SGHAT, CDR2 FQNNGV, per germline. This CDR3 is 15 amino acids long. The V gene lost 5 bases and the J gene lost 1 base, with 13 bases spanning the gap. The CDR3 DNA sequence: TGTGCCAGCAGCCTCGGGACACCTCGCACAGATACGCAGTATTTT. Its translation: CASSLGTPRTDTQYF.

The chain joins TRBV5-6 to TRBJ2-5; tentatively, D is TRBD1 (5 bases). CDR3 length equals 14 residues. CDR1 and CDR2 (germline): SGHDT, YYEEEE. The V gene lost 0 bases and the J gene lost 1 base, with 7 bases spanning the gap. The DNA for the CDR3 is TGTGCCAGCAGCTTGGGACAGCCCCAAGAGACCCAGTACTTC. It is translated as CASSLGQPQETQYF.

J is TRBJ1-1 and V is TRBV15; 9 nucleotides match TRBD1. CDR3 length equals 13 residues. The germline gives CDR1 LNHNV, CDR2 YYDKDF (reference sequence). The V and J ends lost 2 bases and 6 bases, in that order; junction bases with no gene match: 1. The CDR3 coding sequence is TGTGCCACCAGCAGATGGACAGGGGCTGAAGCTTTCTTT. It yields the protein CATSRWTGAEAFF. Full variable domain (outside the CDR3, taken from reference TRBV15 and TRBJ1-1): DAMVIQNPRYQVTQFGKPVTLSCSQTLNHNVMYWYQQKSSQAPKLLFHYYDKDFNNEADTPDNFQSRRPNTSFCFLDIRSPGLGDTAMYLCATSRWTGAEAFFGQGTRLTVV.

The V call is TRBV6-5, the J call TRBJ2-3; the D gene is possibly TRBD2 (5 bases). Germline CDR1 MNHEY, CDR2 SVGAGI. Trimming pared 8 bases from V and 5 bases from J, leaving 14 bases between. This CDR3 region has 13 residues. CDR3 DNA sequence: TGTGCCAGCGCCGGGAATTTGATAGATACGCAGTATTTT. Amino acids: CASAGNLIDTQYF.

This clone was recorded only once. The CDR3 loop reads CASQSGVNSYEQYF. The CDR3 nucleotides are TGTGCCAGCCAGAGCGGGGTTAATTCCTACGAGCAGTACTTC. The chain has TRBV5-4 and TRBJ2-7; 7 bases fit TRBD2. Germline V gene data show CDR1 as SGHNT and CDR2 as YYREEE (reference sequence). The CDR3 consists of 14 residues. With 7 bases clipped from V and 1 base from J, the junction kept 8 bases outside the gene matches.

This clone turned up a few times. The V and J genes are TRBV4-1 and TRBJ2-2, with 9 bases lining up with TRBD2. CDR1 is MGHRA, CDR2 YSYEKL, per germline. Trimming at V came to 4 bases and at J to 1 base, leaving 1 base not matched to a gene. The CDR3 loop spans 15 amino acids. CDR3 nucleotide sequence: TGCGCCAGCAGCCTGACTAGCGGGAACACCGGGGAGCTGTTTTTT. Translating it yields CASSLTSGNTGELFF.

V usage is TRBV10-1 and J usage is TRBJ1-1; 8 positions match TRBD1. The CDR3 is 13 residues long. The V segment lost 5 bases and the J segment 6 bases; nucleotides outside the gene matches: 5. The germline gives CDR1 WNHNN, CDR2 SYGVQD (reference sequence). The CDR3 spells CASSPDREAEAFF. CDR3 coding DNA: TGCGCCAGCAGTCCGGACAGGGAAGCTGAAGCTTTCTTT.

This clone was seen only once. The V and J genes are TRBV28 and TRBJ2-7; D perhaps matches TRBD1 (6 bases). The CDR3 runs to 14 residues. Germline CDR1 and CDR2: MDHEN and SYDVKM. V was cut by 3 bases and J by 2 bases, with 11 bases left in between. The CDR3 DNA reads as TGTGCCAGCAGTTTCCGGGACATGGCCTACGAGCAGTACTTC. Amino acids: CASSFRDMAYEQYF. The entire variable domain, with the rest obtained from reference TRBV28 and TRBJ2-7, is as follows: DVKVTQSSRYLVKRTGEKVFLECVQDMDHENMFWYRQDPGLGLRLIYFSYDVKMKEKGDIPEGYSVSREKKERFSLILESASTNQTSMYLCASSFRDMAYEQYFGPGTRLTVT.